This T cell receptor beta chain was sequenced for a study of regulatory T cells in long-lasting Graves disease. As for the study in general: Newly diagnosed Graves' patients had taken antithyroid drugs under 3 months.

Time point noted: newly diagnosed GD, antithyroid drugs for less than 3 months. PBMC-extracted RNA yielded the TCR library. Study results and caveats: Patients with persistent Graves' had lower TCR diversity than newly diagnosed patients. Under persistent disease, TRBV28, TRBJ1-2 and TRBJ2-5 were used preferentially.

Concerning this clonotype itself: Its specificity is unknown.

Trimming shortened V by 7 bases and J by 6 bases, and 22 bases separated the two germline ends. Germline V gene sequence: CDR1 MNHNS, CDR2 SASEGT. The CDR3 runs to 16 residues. Both iRepertoire HTBI primers and Arm-PCR of CDR3 regions were used to build the TCR beta libraries. TCRdb independently ran MiXCR on the multiplex PCR reads; one entry per CDR3 protein. This sample yields approximately 540,000 distinct CDR3 sequences, of which about 11% are seen a single time; about 8.3% belongs to the top ten. These data are also associated with another study on T cells in Graves' hyperthyroidism and ophthalmopathy.

The TCR comes from a woman in her twenties or thirties with Graves disease. The sequencing here drew on peripheral blood mononuclear cells (PBMCs), taken at new diagnosis, from a patient treated with antithyroid drugs. The rearrangement uses TRBV6-1 and TRBJ2-1, with D tentatively TRBD2 (5 bases). The chain's CDR3 is CASTSGSVATCNEQFF. CDR3 DNA sequence: TGTGCCAGCACCTCCGGCTCGGTAGCGACCTGCAATGAGCAGTTCTTC.